This T cell receptor beta chain was observed in a study of T cells in Graves' hyperthyroidism and ophthalmopathy. Study findings and constraints: Within blood appeared most thyroid clonotypes that had expanded above 0.001.

Exclusion of patients followed from uncontrolled infection, other autoimmune disease, pregnancy or lactation. Germline values: CDR1 MNHNS, CDR2 SASEGT. The ends lost 4 bases at V and 1 base at J; junction bases unmatched: 7. CDR3 length: 16 residues. Amplified TCR beta CDR3 regions derived from RNA transcripts. Initially, a first-round RT-PCR of the TCR CDR3 employed the HTBI primer set. In TCRdb, the multiplex PCR reads were re-called with MiXCR into one record per CDR3 protein. The profile shows a few hundred thousand distinct CDR3 sequences, approximately 17% of them singletons. The table lists this clonotype with a count of one. Antigen unknown.

The V gene is TRBV6-1, the J gene TRBJ1-2, with 9 bases matching TRBD1. The sequencing input was blood. The sequence came from a woman between 18 and 29 years old with Graves' ophthalmopathy. The CDR3 nucleotides are TGTGCCAGCAGTGGCCGGACAGGGGACTTTAACTATGGCTACACCTTC. Amino acid sequence: CASSGRTGDFNYGYTF.